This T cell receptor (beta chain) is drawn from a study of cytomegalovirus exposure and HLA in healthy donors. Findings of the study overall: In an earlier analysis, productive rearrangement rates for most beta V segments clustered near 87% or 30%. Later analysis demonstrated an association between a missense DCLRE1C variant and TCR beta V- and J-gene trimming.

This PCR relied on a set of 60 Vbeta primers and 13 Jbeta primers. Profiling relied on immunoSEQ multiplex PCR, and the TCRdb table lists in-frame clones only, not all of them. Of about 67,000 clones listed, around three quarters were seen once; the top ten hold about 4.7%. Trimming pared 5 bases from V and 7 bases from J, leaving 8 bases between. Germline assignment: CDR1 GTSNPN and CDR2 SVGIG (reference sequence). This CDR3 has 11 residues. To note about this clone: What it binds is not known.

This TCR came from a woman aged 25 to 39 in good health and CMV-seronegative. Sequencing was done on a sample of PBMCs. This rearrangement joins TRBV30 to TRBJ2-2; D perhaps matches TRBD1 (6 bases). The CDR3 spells CAWGGGGELFF. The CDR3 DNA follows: TGTGCCTGGGGGGGCGGCGGGGAGCTGTTTTTT.